This T cell receptor (beta chain) was identified during a study of blood T cell repertoires in COVID-19. Background on the study: Both acute and convalescent COVID-19 samples were obtained from the United States, Italy and Spain. PBMCs, B-cell-depleted T cells, or T cells provided the cDNA or gDNA that made up the material.

In the authors' methods: Estimates of nucleated cell counts were drawn from the amplification of reference gene primers. Sequencing was performed with immunoSEQ multiplex PCR; in TCRdb, only in-frame clones are kept and a portion is missing. The V and J calls and clone size are taken from that table; D and trimming were inferred from the DNA. This repertoire shows 80,000 to 100,000 clones, 90% found once; its top ten account for less than 2%. CDR1 SGHDT and CDR2 YYEEEE come from the germline V gene. Between the trimmed V and J ends, which lost 0 bases and 6 bases, there was a span of 10 bases. The CDR3 totals 14 residues.

The sample was peripheral blood. The chain employs TRBV5-6 and TRBJ1-5; TRBD1 might be the D (5 bases). This TCR was recovered from a man in his sixties with acute or convalescent COVID-19. CDR3 in DNA: TGTGCCAGCAGCTTGGCAGGGCCCGCTCAGCCCCAGCATTTT. Its translation is CASSLAGPAQPQHF.